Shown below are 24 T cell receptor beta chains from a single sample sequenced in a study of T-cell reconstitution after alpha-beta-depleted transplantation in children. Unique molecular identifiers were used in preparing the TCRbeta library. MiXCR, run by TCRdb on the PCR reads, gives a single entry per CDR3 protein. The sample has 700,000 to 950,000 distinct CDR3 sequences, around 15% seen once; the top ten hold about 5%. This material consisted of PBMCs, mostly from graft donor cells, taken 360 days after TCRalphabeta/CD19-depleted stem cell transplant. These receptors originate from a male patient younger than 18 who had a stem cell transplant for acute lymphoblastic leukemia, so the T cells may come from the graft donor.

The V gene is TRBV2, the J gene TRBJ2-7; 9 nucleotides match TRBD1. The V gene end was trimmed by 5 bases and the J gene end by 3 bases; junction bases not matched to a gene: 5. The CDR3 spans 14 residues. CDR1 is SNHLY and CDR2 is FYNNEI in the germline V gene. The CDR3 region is CASSRQGGNYEQYF. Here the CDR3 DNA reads TGTGCCAGCAGTCGACAGGGGGGTAACTACGAGCAGTACTTC.

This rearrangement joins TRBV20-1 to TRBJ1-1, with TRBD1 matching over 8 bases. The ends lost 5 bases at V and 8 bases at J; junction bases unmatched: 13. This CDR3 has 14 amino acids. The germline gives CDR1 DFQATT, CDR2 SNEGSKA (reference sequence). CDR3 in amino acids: CSAFLPGQVAEAFF. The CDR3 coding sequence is TGCAGTGCTTTTCTTCCGGGACAGGTCGCCGAAGCTTTCTTT.

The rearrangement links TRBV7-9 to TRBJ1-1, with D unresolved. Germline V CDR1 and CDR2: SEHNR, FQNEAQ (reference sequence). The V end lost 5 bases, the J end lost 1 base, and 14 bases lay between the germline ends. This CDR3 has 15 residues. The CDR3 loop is CASSRDRIPNTEAFF. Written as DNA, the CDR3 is TGTGCCAGCAGCAGGGATAGGATACCGAACACTGAAGCTTTCTTT.

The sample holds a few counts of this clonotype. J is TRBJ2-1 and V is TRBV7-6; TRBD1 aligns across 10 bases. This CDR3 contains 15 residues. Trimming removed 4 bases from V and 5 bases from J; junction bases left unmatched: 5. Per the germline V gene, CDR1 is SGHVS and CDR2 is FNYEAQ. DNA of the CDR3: TGTGCCAGCAGCTCCCGGGACAGGGGCGACAATGAGCAGTTCTTC. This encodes CASSSRDRGDNEQFF.

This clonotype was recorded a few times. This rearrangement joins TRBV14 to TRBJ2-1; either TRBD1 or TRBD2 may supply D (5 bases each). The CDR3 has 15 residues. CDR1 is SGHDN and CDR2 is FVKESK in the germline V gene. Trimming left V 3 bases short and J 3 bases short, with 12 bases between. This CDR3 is CASSHPGTGYNEQFF. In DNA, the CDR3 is TGTGCCAGCAGCCATCCCGGGACGGGCTACAATGAGCAGTTCTTC. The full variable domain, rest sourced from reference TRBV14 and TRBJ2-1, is EAGVTQFPSHSVIEKGQTVTLRCDPISGHDNLYWYRRVMGKEIKFLLHFVKESKQDESGMPNNRFLAERTGGTYSTLKVQPAELEDSGVYFCASSHPGTGYNEQFFGPGTRLTVL.

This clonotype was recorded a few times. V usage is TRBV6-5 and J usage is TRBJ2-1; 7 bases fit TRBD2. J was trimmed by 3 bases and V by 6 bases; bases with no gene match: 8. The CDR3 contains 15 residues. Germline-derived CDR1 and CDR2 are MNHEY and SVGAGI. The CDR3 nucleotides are TGTGCCAGCAGATATCCGGGGGGAGGCTACAATGAGCAGTTCTTC. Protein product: CASRYPGGGYNEQFF.

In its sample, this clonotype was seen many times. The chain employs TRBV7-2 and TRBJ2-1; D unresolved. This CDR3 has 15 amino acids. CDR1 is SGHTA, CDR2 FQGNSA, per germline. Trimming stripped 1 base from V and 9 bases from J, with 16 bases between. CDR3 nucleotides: TGTGCCAGCAGCTTAGAGGCTAGTATGATGCCTGAGCAGTTCTTC. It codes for CASSLEASMMPEQFF.

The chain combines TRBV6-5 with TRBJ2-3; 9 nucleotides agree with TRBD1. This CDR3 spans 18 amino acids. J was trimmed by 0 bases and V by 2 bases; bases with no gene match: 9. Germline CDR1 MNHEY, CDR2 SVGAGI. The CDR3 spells CASSYVGGQGPSTDTQYF. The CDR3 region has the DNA TGTGCCAGCAGTTACGTAGGGGGACAGGGACCTAGCACAGATACGCAGTATTTT.

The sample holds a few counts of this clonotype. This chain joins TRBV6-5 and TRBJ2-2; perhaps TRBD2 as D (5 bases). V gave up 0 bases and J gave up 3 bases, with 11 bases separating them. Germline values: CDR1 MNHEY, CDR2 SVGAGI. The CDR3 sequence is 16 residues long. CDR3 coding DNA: TGTGCCAGCAGTTACTCTCTAGGGAGCTACACCGGGGAGCTGTTTTTT. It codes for CASSYSLGSYTGELFF.

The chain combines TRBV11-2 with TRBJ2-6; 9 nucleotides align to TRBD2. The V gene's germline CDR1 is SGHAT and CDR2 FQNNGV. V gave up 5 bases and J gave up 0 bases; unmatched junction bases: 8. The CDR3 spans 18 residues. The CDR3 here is CASSPRLAASSGANVLTF. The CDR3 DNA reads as TGTGCCAGCAGCCCGCGACTAGCGGCCTCCTCTGGGGCCAACGTCCTGACTTTC.

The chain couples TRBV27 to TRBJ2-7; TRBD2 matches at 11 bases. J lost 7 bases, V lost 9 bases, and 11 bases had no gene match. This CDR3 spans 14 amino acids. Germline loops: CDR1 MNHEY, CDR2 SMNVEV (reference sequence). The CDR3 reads CASKLAGGPWEQYF. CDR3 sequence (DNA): TGTGCCAGTAAATTAGCGGGAGGGCCGTGGGAGCAGTACTTC.

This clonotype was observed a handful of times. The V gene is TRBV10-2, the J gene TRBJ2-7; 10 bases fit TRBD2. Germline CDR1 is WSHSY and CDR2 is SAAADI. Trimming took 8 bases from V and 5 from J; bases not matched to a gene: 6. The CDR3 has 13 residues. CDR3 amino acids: CASGAGGPDEQYF. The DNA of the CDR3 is TGCGCCAGCGGAGCGGGAGGGCCGGACGAGCAGTACTTC.

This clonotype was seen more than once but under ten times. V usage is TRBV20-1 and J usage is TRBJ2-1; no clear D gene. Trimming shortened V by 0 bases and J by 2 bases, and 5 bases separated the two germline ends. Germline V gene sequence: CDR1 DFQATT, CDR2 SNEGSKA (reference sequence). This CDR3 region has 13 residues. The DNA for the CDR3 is TGCAGTGCTAGAGATTGGACCTACAATGAGCAGTTCTTC. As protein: CSARDWTYNEQFF.

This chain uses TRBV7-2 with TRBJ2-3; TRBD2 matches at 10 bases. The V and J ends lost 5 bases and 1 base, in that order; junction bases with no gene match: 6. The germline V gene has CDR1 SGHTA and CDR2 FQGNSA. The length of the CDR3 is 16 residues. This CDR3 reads CASSSAGTSGTDTQYF. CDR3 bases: TGTGCCAGCAGCAGCGCCGGGACTAGCGGCACAGATACGCAGTATTTT.

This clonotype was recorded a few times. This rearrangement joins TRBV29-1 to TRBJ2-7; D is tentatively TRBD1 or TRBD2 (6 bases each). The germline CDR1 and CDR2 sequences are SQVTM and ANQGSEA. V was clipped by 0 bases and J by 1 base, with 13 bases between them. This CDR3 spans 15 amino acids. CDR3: CSVEDWGAGSYEQYF. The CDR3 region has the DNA TGCAGCGTTGAAGATTGGGGGGCCGGGTCCTACGAGCAGTACTTC.

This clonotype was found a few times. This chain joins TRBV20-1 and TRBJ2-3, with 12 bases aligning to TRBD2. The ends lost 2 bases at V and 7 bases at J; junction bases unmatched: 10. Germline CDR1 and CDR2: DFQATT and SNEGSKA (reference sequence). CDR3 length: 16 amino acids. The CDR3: CSARPGLAGTRYTQYF. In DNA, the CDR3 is TGCAGTGCTAGACCCGGACTAGCGGGAACCCGTTATACGCAGTATTTT.

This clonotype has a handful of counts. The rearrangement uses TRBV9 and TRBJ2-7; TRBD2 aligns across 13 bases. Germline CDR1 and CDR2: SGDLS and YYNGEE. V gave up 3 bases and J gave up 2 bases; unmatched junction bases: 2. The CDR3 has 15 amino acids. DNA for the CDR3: TGTGCCAGCAGCGGGGGACTAGCGGGGACCTACGAGCAGTACTTC. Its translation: CASSGGLAGTYEQYF.

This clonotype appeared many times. DNA of the CDR3: TGTGCCAGCAGTGAGGCTACCAACACTGAAGCTTTCTTT. Translating gives CASSEATNTEAFF. The chain is built from TRBV27 and TRBJ1-1; no reliable D call. V gave up 5 bases and J gave up 2 bases, with 9 bases separating them. This CDR3 region has 13 residues. Germline values: CDR1 MNHEY, CDR2 SMNVEV (reference sequence).

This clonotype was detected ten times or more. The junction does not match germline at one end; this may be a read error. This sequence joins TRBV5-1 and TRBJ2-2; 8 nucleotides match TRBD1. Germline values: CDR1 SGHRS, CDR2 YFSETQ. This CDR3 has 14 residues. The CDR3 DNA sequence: TGCGCCAGCCGGACAGGGACGAACGCCGGGGAGCTGTTTTTT. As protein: CASRTGTNAGELFF.

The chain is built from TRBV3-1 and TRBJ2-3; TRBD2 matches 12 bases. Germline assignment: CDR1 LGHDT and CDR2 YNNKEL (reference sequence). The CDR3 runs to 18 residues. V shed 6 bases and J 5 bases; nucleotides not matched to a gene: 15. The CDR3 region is CASSATSGRGRGGDTQYF. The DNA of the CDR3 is TGTGCCAGCAGTGCGACTAGCGGGAGAGGTCGGGGTGGAGATACGCAGTATTTT.

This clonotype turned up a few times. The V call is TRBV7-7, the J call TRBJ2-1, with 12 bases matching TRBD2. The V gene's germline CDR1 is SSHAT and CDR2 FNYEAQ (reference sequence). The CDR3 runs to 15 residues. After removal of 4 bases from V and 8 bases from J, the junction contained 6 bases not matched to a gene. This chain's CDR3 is CASSSLAGGKDEQFF. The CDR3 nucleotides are TGTGCCAGCAGCTCCCTAGCGGGAGGGAAGGATGAGCAGTTCTTC.

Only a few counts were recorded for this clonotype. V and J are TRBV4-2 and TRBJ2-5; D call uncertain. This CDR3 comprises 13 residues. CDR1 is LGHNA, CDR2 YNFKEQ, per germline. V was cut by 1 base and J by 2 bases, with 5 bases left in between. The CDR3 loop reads CASSQVQQETQYF. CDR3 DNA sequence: TGTGCCAGCAGCCAAGTACAGCAAGAGACCCAGTACTTC.

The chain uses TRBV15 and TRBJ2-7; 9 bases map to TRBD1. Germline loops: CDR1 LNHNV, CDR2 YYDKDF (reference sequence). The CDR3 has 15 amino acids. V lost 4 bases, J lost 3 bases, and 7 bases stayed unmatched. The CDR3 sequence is CATSKGTGTHYEQYF. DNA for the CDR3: TGTGCCACCAGCAAAGGGACAGGGACGCACTACGAGCAGTACTTC.

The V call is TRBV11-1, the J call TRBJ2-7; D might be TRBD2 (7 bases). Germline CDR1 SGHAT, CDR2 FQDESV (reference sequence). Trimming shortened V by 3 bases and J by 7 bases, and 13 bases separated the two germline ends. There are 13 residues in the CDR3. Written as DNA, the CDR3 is TGTGCCAGCAGCTTCGGGGGGCACGGAGAGCAGTACTTC. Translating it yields CASSFGGHGEQYF.